The 22 T cell receptor beta chains below all came from one sample that was sequenced in a study of blood T cell repertoires in COVID-19. Sequencing was performed with immunoSEQ multiplex PCR; in TCRdb, only in-frame clones are kept and a portion is missing. The table shows under 250,000 clones, with about four fifths occurring only once. The specimen sequenced was PBMCs or T cells enriched from blood (not recorded which). These receptors originate from a woman aged 40 to 55 with acute COVID-19.

The CDR3 sequence is CASSQKGAEGETQYF. CDR3 DNA: TGTGCCAGCTCACAGAAAGGCGCCGAGGGAGAGACCCAGTACTTC. The rearrangement joins TRBV18 to TRBJ2-5, with a weak D call TRBD2 (5 bases). CDR3 size: 15 residues. Germline lookup yields CDR1 KGHSH and CDR2 LQKENI. V shed 4 bases and J shed 4 bases, with 16 bases lying between them.

The rearrangement joins TRBV27 to TRBJ2-7; D uncertain. Trimming cost V 3 bases and J 0 bases, with 6 bases left between them. The CDR3 has 13 amino acids. Germline V lookup: CDR1 MNHEY, CDR2 SMNVEV (reference sequence). CDR3 sequence: CASSFHSSYEQYF. The CDR3 DNA follows: TGTGCCAGCAGTTTTCATAGCTCCTACGAGCAGTACTTC.

The chain recombines TRBV6-5 with TRBJ1-1; 8 bases fit TRBD1. Germline V CDR1 and CDR2: MNHEY, SVGAGI. The CDR3 sequence is 13 residues long. Trimming cost V 6 bases and J 4 bases; bases outside gene matches: 4. The CDR3 DNA is TGTGCCAGCAGCCGAACAGGGGGCACTGAAGCTTTCTTT. It codes for CASSRTGGTEAFF.

This clone appeared a few times. V is TRBV14 and J is TRBJ2-7, with 8 bases identical to TRBD2. Germline V gene data show CDR1 as SGHDN and CDR2 as FVKESK. This CDR3 region has 17 residues. The trim removed 0 bases at V and 1 base at J, leaving 8 bases unmatched. The DNA of the CDR3 is TGTGCCAGCAGCCAAGATAAGCTAGCGGGCAGATCCTACGAGCAGTACTTC. Residues: CASSQDKLAGRSYEQYF.

V gene TRBV6-5 combines with J gene TRBJ1-2; D remains unclear. Germline assignment: CDR1 MNHEY and CDR2 SVGAGI. The CDR3 totals 13 residues. The germline V and J ends were trimmed by 0 bases and 4 bases, with 6 bases remaining between them. Here the CDR3 DNA reads TGTGCCAGCAGTTACTCCCGTATCTATGGCTACACCTTC. Translation: CASSYSRIYGYTF.

This rearrangement joins TRBV24-1 to TRBJ2-3, with 7 bases lining up with TRBD1. CDR3 length: 17 residues. V lost 3 bases to trimming and J lost 2 bases; unmatched junction nucleotides: 10. Germline V lookup: CDR1 KGHDR, CDR2 SFDVKD. The CDR3 reads CATSDLKTGLLTDTQYF. Written as DNA, the CDR3 is TGTGCCACCAGTGATCTGAAGACAGGGCTACTCACAGATACGCAGTATTTT.

This sequence joins TRBV6-4 and TRBJ2-1; the match to TRBD2 covers 10 bases. Losses at the gene ends were 1 base for V and 10 bases for J; bases not matched to a gene: 4. The CDR3 runs to 14 residues. Germline values: CDR1 MRHNA, CDR2 SNTAGT. The CDR3 spells CASSDLAGGQEQFF. The CDR3 nucleotides read TGTGCCAGCAGTGACTTAGCGGGGGGCCAGGAGCAGTTCTTC.

In this sample, this clone turned up a few times. The genes are TRBV7-2 and TRBJ2-1; TRBD2 agrees at 12 bases. Germline trimming cut 1 base from V and 4 bases from J; bases unmatched to any gene: 8. CDR3 length: 18 amino acids. Germline lookup yields CDR1 SGHTA and CDR2 FQGNSA. Here the CDR3 DNA reads TGTGCCAGCAGCTTAGTTTCTAGCGGGGGGGCATCTTACAATGAGCAGTTCTTC. Its translation: CASSLVSSGGASYNEQFF.

CDR3 residues: CASSHGRAPEAFF. CDR3 bases: TGTGCCAGCAGCCACGGGAGGGCGCCTGAAGCTTTCTTT. This rearrangement joins TRBV7-9 to TRBJ1-1; D ambiguous. The germline V gene has CDR1 SEHNR and CDR2 FQNEAQ (reference sequence). CDR3 length: 13 amino acids. V lost 5 bases and J lost 6, with 13 bases in between.

V is TRBV13 and J is TRBJ1-5, with D possibly matching TRBD1 (6 bases). Trimming removed 5 bases from V and 3 bases from J, with 11 bases in between. Germline assignment: CDR1 PRHDT and CDR2 FYEKMQ (reference sequence). The CDR3 is 14 residues long. The CDR3: CASSKGHLNQPQHF. The CDR3 nucleotides read TGTGCCAGCAGCAAGGGACACCTCAATCAGCCCCAGCATTTT.

This CDR3 reads CASSVWTGDNNEQFF. CDR3 in DNA: TGTGCCAGCAGCGTATGGACAGGGGATAACAATGAGCAGTTCTTC. The chain employs TRBV9 and TRBJ2-1, with 9 bases lining up with TRBD1. The CDR3 contains 15 residues. J was trimmed by 5 bases and V by 1 base; bases with no gene match: 4. Germline-derived CDR1 and CDR2 are SGDLS and YYNGEE.

The rearrangement joins TRBV3-1 (or the pseudogene TRBV3-2) to TRBJ2-3; D is perhaps TRBD2 (5 bases). Germline-derived CDR1 and CDR2 are LGHDT and YNNKEL (reference sequence). Trimming took 3 bases from V and 3 from J, leaving 13 bases between them. The CDR3 sequence is 15 residues long. The CDR3 sequence: CASSHSDSGTDTQYF. CDR3 DNA sequence: TGTGCCAGCAGCCATTCGGACTCTGGGACAGATACGCAGTATTTT.

This clone has just one count. At the DNA level, this CDR3 is encoded by other sequences in the same sample as well. The gene calls are TRBV5-1 and TRBJ2-7; D is possibly TRBD2 (7 bases). The ends were cut back, 4 bases at V and 7 bases at J, with 18 bases in the middle. The CDR3 loop spans 14 amino acids. Germline loops: CDR1 SGHRS, CDR2 YFSETQ. The CDR3 region has the DNA TGCGCCAGCAGCGGGATCGCGGGGGCGGGGGAGCAGTACTTC. It codes for CASSGIAGAGEQYF.

The gene calls are TRBV24-1 and TRBJ1-1, with 8 bases that match TRBD1. V lost 4 bases, J lost 11 bases, and 2 bases stayed unmatched. This CDR3 comprises 11 residues. The germline V gene has CDR1 KGHDR and CDR2 SFDVKD. The CDR3 DNA reads as TGTGCCACCAGTGACGACAGGGGTGCTTTCTTT. This sequence encodes CATSDDRGAFF.

The rearrangement links TRBV11-2 to TRBJ1-2, with D perhaps matching TRBD1 (6 bases). Trimming shortened V by 5 bases and J by 1 base, and 11 bases separated the two germline ends. The CDR3 extends over 14 amino acids. The germline V gene has CDR1 SGHAT and CDR2 FQNNGV. The CDR3 spells CASSRDTLNYGYTF. In DNA, the CDR3 is TGTGCCAGCAGCCGGGACACTCTTAACTATGGCTACACCTTC.

The chain couples TRBV2 to TRBJ1-1; no clear D gene. V lost 4 bases and J 1 base, leaving 13 bases between the germline ends. The CDR3 has 15 amino acids. CDR1 SNHLY and CDR2 FYNNEI come from the germline V gene. CDR3 loop: CASSALRAQNTEAFF. Here the CDR3 DNA reads TGTGCCAGCAGTGCCCTGAGGGCACAGAACACTGAAGCTTTCTTT.

The genes are TRBV7-2 and TRBJ1-5; maybe TRBD1 (5 bases). This CDR3 has 15 amino acids. CDR1 SGHTA and CDR2 FQGNSA come from the germline V gene. V was clipped by 1 base and J by 4 bases, with 11 bases between them. CDR3 coding DNA: TGTGCCAGCAGCTTAGGGGGACTTAAGAATCAGCCCCAGCATTTT. Translated, it gives CASSLGGLKNQPQHF. The full variable domain, in which reference TRBV7-2 and TRBJ1-5 provide the parts outside the CDR3, is GAGVSQSPSNKVTEKGKDVELRCDPISGHTALYWYRQSLGQGLEFLIYFQGNSAPDKSGLPSDRFSAERTGGSVSTLTIQRTQQEDSAVYLCASSLGGLKNQPQHFGDGTRLSIL.

The genes are TRBV6-1 and TRBJ2-7; no reliable D call. Germline lookup yields CDR1 MNHNS and CDR2 SASEGT. This CDR3 has 15 amino acids. The ends were cut back, 3 bases at V and 2 bases at J, with 14 bases in the middle. The CDR3 DNA reads TGTGCCAGCAGTGAGTTGGGCTACAGTGCCTACGAGCAGTACTTC. Translation gives CASSELGYSAYEQYF.

The V call is TRBV20-1, the J call TRBJ1-3; D is perhaps TRBD1 (5 bases). The germline gives CDR1 DFQATT, CDR2 SNEGSKA (reference sequence). The CDR3 is made up of 11 amino acids. Between the trimmed V and J ends, which lost 5 bases and 8 bases, there was a span of 10 bases. This CDR3 reads CSALQEDTIYF. DNA for the CDR3: TGCAGTGCTTTACAGGAAGACACCATATATTTT.

The genes are TRBV3-1 (or the pseudogene TRBV3-2) and TRBJ1-6, with 9 bases aligning to TRBD1. The germline CDR1 and CDR2 sequences are LGHDT and YNNKEL (reference sequence). The CDR3 spans 14 residues. V dropped 7 bases and J dropped 9; count of bases not matched to a gene: 7. The CDR3 DNA follows: TGTGCCAGCACCCACCCGGGACAGGGTTCACCCCTCCACTTT. The encoded protein is CASTHPGQGSPLHF.

This rearrangement joins TRBV2 to TRBJ2-1; no reliable D call. The V and J ends lost 6 bases and 10 bases respectively, with 7 bases between them. The germline CDR1 and CDR2 sequences are SNHLY and FYNNEI. The CDR3 sequence is 10 residues long. CDR3 nucleotides: TGTGCCAGCAGCTTGGAGGAGCAGTTCTTC. This gives the protein CASSLEEQFF.

V is TRBV11-1 and J is TRBJ2-1, with D possibly TRBD2 on 5 matching bases. Germline V CDR1 and CDR2: SGHAT, FQDESV (reference sequence). V shed 7 bases and J shed 7 bases, with 14 bases lying between them. The CDR3 has 13 amino acids. The CDR3, as DNA: TGTGCCAGCAAGCGGACGAGTAAGAATGAGCAGTTCTTC. Protein product: CASKRTSKNEQFF. Looking up the rest from reference TRBV11-1 and TRBJ2-1 gives the full variable domain: EAEVAQSPRYKITEKSQAVAFWCDPISGHATLYWYRQILGQGPELLVQFQDESVVDDSQLPKDRFSAERLKGVDSTLKIQPAELGDSAMYLCASKRTSKNEQFFGPGTRLTVL.